Here is one TCR beta chain with its context. Its antigen is unidentified. This sample is drawn from a study of T cell repertoires in cytomegalovirus infection. Across the whole study: Indications came from public TCR beta signatures; they pointed to CMV infection and to a matching HLA type. Overall study results and limits: CMV-specific HLA-C-restricted TCR beta clonotypes dominated the ex vivo response. Carriers of CMV and the relevant HLA type were discriminated by public TCR beta frequency.

J lost 3 bases, V lost 7 bases, and 13 bases had no gene match. This CDR3 is built from 16 residues. Each CDR3 protein is one row after TCRdb ran MiXCR on the reads. The sample includes about 60,000 distinct CDR3 sequences, 25% to 40% of them seen just once. The source material was PBMCs, sequenced either directly or after in vitro stimulation (not recorded which). The V gene is TRBV12-3 or TRBV12-4, the J gene TRBJ2-7, with 9 positions matching TRBD2. The origin of this receptor is a human donor in good health (CMV status not recorded). Some clones in this sample may be carry-over from other donors' samples. Here the CDR3 reads CASTPSLAGVSYEQYF. CDR3 DNA: TGTGCCAGCACCCCGAGTTTAGCGGGGGTTAGCTACGAGCAGTACTTC.